This TCR beta chain was observed in a study of Ad26.COV2.S vaccination and SARS-CoV-2 variants. On the study more broadly: Among those in the COV1001 Ad26.COV2.S trial arm was the donor. General study points: Post-vaccination breadth of spike-specific CD8+ and CD4+ T cell responses was reportedly substantial.

The assay was immunoSEQ multiplex PCR, and TCRdb's table has in-frame clones only and misses some. The table has more than 300,000 clones, just under 85% seen once. With regard to this clone: Its specificity is unknown.

CDR1 and CDR2 from the germline V gene are MDHEN and SYDVKM. CDR3 length: 13 amino acids. With 5 bases removed from V and 3 bases from J, the gap between germline ends came to 10 bases. As to treatment: some 20 received Ad26.COV2.S at low or high dose, single or two shots; 5 received placebo; per-sample allocation not given. Day 63 following the first vaccine or placebo injection was when the samples were taken. Sequences were derived from peripheral blood, sampled in a trial of Ad26.COV2.S vaccine versus placebo. This receptor was taken from a person between 18 and 59 years old who received the Ad26.COV2.S COVID-19 vaccine or a placebo. This rearrangement joins TRBV28 to TRBJ1-2, with D unresolved. The chain's CDR3 is CASSLFGDYGYTF. The CDR3 bases are TGTGCCAGCAGTCTCTTTGGGGACTATGGCTACACCTTC.